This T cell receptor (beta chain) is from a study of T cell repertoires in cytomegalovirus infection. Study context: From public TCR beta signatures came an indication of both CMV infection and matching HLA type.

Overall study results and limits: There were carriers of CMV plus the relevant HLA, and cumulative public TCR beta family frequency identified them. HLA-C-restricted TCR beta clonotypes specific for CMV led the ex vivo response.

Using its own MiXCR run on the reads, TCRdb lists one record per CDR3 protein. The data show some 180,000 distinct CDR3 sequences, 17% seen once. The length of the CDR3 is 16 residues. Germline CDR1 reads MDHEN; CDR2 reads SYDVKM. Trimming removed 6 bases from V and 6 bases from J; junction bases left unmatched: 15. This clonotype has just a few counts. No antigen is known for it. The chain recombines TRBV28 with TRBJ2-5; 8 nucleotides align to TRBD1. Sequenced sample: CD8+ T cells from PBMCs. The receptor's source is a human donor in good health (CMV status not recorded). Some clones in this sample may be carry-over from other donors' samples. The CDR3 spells CASSIDRGAGQQTQYF. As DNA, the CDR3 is TGTGCCAGCAGCATCGACAGGGGCGCAGGTCAACAGACCCAGTACTTC.